The TCR beta chain under discussion was sequenced for a study of identical twins. Only healthy Caucasians were enrolled as donors. Study results and limitations: Cross-sectional statistics underpinned the conclusions; the same donors were not followed.

The germline V gene encodes CDR1 MNHNS and CDR2 SASEGT. Trimming shortened V by 6 bases and J by 4 bases, and 15 bases separated the two germline ends. The CDR3 is 14 residues long. A few counts support this clonotype. Its antigen is currently unknown. Addition of a universal primer site occurred through template switching, and cDNA carried unique molecular identifiers. TCRdb recomputed calls from the 5' RACE reads with MiXCR, one row per CDR3 protein. The sample includes approximately 210,000 distinct CDR3 sequences, around 10% seen only once; the top ten take 4% to 6%. This receptor was obtained from a woman aged 18-29 years in good health. V and J are TRBV6-1 and TRBJ1-2, with a tentative D call TRBD1 (5 bases). The sequenced sample was memory (CD45RO+) T cells sorted from blood. CDR3 amino acids: CASRSRGRSYGYTF. The DNA of the CDR3 is TGTGCCAGCAGGTCTAGGGGTCGCAGCTATGGCTACACCTTC.